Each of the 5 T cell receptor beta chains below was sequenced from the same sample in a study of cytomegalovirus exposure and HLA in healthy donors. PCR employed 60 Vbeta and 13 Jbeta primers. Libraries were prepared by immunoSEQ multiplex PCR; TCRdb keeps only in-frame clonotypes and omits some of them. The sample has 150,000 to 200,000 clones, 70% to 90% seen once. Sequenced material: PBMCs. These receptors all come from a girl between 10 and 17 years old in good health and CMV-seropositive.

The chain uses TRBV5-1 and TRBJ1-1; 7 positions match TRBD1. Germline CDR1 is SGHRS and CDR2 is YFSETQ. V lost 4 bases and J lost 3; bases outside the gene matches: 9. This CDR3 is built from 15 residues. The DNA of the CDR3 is TGCGCCAGCAGCAGCGGACAGGCGAAATACACTGAAGCTTTCTTT. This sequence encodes CASSSGQAKYTEAFF.

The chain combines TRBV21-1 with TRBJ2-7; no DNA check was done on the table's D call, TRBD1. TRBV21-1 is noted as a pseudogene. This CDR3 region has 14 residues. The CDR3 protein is CASVPRDSPSGQYF. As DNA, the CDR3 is TGTGCCAGCGTTCCCCGGGACAGCCCATCGGGGCAGTACTTC.

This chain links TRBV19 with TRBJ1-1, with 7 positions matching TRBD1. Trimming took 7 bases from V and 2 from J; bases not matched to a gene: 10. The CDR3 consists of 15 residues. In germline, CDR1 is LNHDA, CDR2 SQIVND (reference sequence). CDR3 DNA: TGTGCCAGTACCCCCGGGACAGTCTATAACACTGAAGCTTTCTTT. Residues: CASTPGTVYNTEAFF.

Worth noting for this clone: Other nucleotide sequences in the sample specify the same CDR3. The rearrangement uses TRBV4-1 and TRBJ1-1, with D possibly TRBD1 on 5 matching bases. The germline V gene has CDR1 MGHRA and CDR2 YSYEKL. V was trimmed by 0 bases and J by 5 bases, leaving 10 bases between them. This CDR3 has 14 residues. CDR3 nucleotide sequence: TGCGCCAGCAGCCAAGACAGGGCGGGAACTGAAGCTTTCTTT. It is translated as CASSQDRAGTEAFF.

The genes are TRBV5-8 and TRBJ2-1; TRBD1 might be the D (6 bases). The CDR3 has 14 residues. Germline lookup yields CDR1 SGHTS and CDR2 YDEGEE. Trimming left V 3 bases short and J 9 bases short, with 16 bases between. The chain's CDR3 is CASSSLAGAVEQFF. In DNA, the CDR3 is TGTGCCAGCAGCTCCCTTGCAGGGGCGGTTGAGCAGTTCTTC. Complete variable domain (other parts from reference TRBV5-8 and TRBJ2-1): EAGVTQSPTHLIKTRGQQATLRCSPISGHTSVYWYQQALGLGLQFLLWYDEGEERNRGNFPPRFSGRQFPNYSSELNVNALELEDSALYLCASSSLAGAVEQFFGPGTRLTVL.